These 20 T cell receptor beta chains came from one sample sequenced in a study of preoperative IRX-2 immunotherapy in early breast cancer. Noted treatment: preoperative locoregional IRX-2 cytokine immunotherapy. Repertoires were generated with immunoSEQ multiplex PCR, while TCRdb's copy carries only in-frame clones and drops some. The table shows 35,000 to 40,000 clones, with around 82% occurring only once. The sequences come from lymph node tissue, collected after IRX-2 immunotherapy. The receptors here all came from a human donor with breast cancer.

V usage is TRBV19 and J usage is TRBJ2-7; D unclear. The CDR3 is made up of 14 amino acids. V shed 1 base and J shed 1 base, with 8 bases lying between them. Germline V gene data show CDR1 as LNHDA and CDR2 as SQIVND (reference sequence). In DNA form, the CDR3 reads TGTGCCAGTAGTATAGGGGCCGCGTCCTACGAGCAGTACTTC. Amino acid sequence: CASSIGAASYEQYF.

CDR3 sequence (DNA): TGTGCCAGCAGCCCGGAGGCAGGGTCTAACGACGAGCAGTACTTC. It translates to CASSPEAGSNDEQYF. The chain couples TRBV7-6 to TRBJ2-7; possibly TRBD1 or TRBD2 for D (5 bases each). V was trimmed by 5 bases and J by 5 bases, leaving 19 bases between them. The CDR3 runs to 15 residues. CDR1 is SGHVS, CDR2 FNYEAQ, per germline.

This chain connects TRBV11-3 to TRBJ2-7; 10 positions match TRBD1. V lost 5 bases and J lost 6; bases outside the gene matches: 10. CDR3 length: 15 amino acids. Germline V gene lookup returns CDR1 SGHNT and CDR2 YENEEA. The CDR3 DNA reads as TGTGCCAGCAGCCAAGGGGGACAGGGGATATCCGAGCAGTACTTC. This codes for CASSQGGQGISEQYF.

This sequence joins TRBV4-1 and TRBJ1-1, with a possible D match to TRBD1 (6 bases). Germline CDR1 reads MGHRA; CDR2 reads YSYEKL. The ends were cut back, 3 bases at V and 7 bases at J, with 18 bases in the middle. The CDR3 runs to 15 residues. For the CDR3, the DNA is TGCGCCAGCAGCCATTCGAATGGGGGCTGGGGTGAAGCTTTCTTT. Translation gives CASSHSNGGWGEAFF.

This clone was observed once. This sequence joins TRBV11-3 and TRBJ1-4; TRBD1 might be the D (6 bases). Germline V lookup: CDR1 SGHNT, CDR2 YENEEA. With 5 bases removed from V and 5 bases from J, the gap between germline ends came to 15 bases. The CDR3 has 15 amino acids. The CDR3 DNA follows: TGTGCCAGCAGCCCAACAGGGTGGGGAAATGAAAAACTGTTTTTT. Encoded protein: CASSPTGWGNEKLFF. The full variable domain, completed using reference TRBV11-3 and TRBJ1-4, is EAGVVQSPRYKIIEKKQPVAFWCNPISGHNTLYWYLQNLGQGPELLIRYENEEAVDDSQLPKDRFSAERLKGVDSTLKIQPAELGDSAVYLCASSPTGWGNEKLFFGSGTQLSVL.

The chain carries TRBV6-8 and TRBJ1-2; no clear D gene. The CDR3 consists of 13 residues. The germline V gene encodes CDR1 MNHGY and CDR2 SAAAGT. The V end was cut by 5 bases, the J end by 9 bases, with 16 bases between. CDR3 DNA sequence: TGTGCCAGCAGTGAGACCCCCGGGGTCCGCTACACCTTC. Translation gives CASSETPGVRYTF.

The gene calls are TRBV10-3 and TRBJ1-2; tentative D call: TRBD1 (6 bases). V lost 2 bases, J lost 0 bases, and 10 bases lay in between. The CDR3 sequence is 15 residues long. The germline V gene has CDR1 ENHRY and CDR2 SYGVKD. The CDR3 loop is CAISEGGQTNYGYTF. CDR3 nucleotides: TGTGCCATCAGTGAGGGGGGCCAGACTAACTATGGCTACACCTTC.

V and J are TRBV5-1 and TRBJ1-2, with 9 bases aligning to TRBD1. This CDR3 has 15 residues. Germline V gene sequence: CDR1 SGHRS, CDR2 YFSETQ. J was trimmed by 3 bases and V by 2 bases; bases with no gene match: 5. CDR3 DNA sequence: TGCGCCAGCAGCTTAAACAGGGGGCGTGACTATGGCTACACCTTC. It translates to CASSLNRGRDYGYTF.

This rearrangement joins TRBV19 to TRBJ2-5; D is unresolved. The germline CDR1 and CDR2 sequences are LNHDA and SQIVND (reference sequence). CDR3 length equals 13 residues. V was trimmed by 3 bases and J by 4 bases, leaving 9 bases between them. The CDR3: CASSMMSTETQYF. The CDR3 nucleotides read TGTGCCAGTAGTATGATGTCAACAGAGACCCAGTACTTC.

The chain is built from TRBV11-3 and TRBJ2-7; perhaps TRBD1 as D (5 bases). The CDR3 runs to 16 residues. The V and J ends lost 2 bases and 0 bases respectively, with 14 bases between them. Germline V gives CDR1 SGHNT, CDR2 YENEEA. CDR3 DNA sequence: TGTGCCAGCAGCTTACTCGAACGACAGATCTCCTACGAGCAGTACTTC. As protein: CASSLLERQISYEQYF. The whole variable domain, filled in from reference TRBV11-3 and TRBJ2-7, reads EAGVVQSPRYKIIEKKQPVAFWCNPISGHNTLYWYLQNLGQGPELLIRYENEEAVDDSQLPKDRFSAERLKGVDSTLKIQPAELGDSAVYLCASSLLERQISYEQYFGPGTRLTVT.

The V and J genes are TRBV6-8 and TRBJ1-5; D is perhaps TRBD1 (5 bases). CDR1 MNHGY and CDR2 SAAAGT come from the germline V gene. The ends were cut back, 10 bases at V and 7 bases at J, with 17 bases in the middle. This CDR3 has 13 amino acids. The CDR3 here is CATKRGLGQPQHF. The CDR3 bases are TGTGCCACCAAGCGGGGCCTCGGGCAGCCCCAGCATTTT.

J is TRBJ2-3 and V is TRBV7-2; 8 bases map to TRBD2. This CDR3 is 14 amino acids long. V lost 4 bases and J lost 4; bases outside the gene matches: 4. Germline-derived CDR1 and CDR2 are SGHTA and FQGNSA. The CDR3: CASSSRGGADTQYF. The DNA for the CDR3 is TGTGCCAGCAGCTCCCGGGGGGGGGCAGATACGCAGTATTTT.

The V call is TRBV11-3, the J call TRBJ1-5; unclear D gene. V lost 5 bases, J lost 4 bases, and 18 bases lay in between. Germline lookup yields CDR1 SGHNT and CDR2 YENEEA. The CDR3 is made up of 16 amino acids. CDR3 in amino acids: CASSLGLGLGNQPQHF. In nucleotides, the CDR3 is TGTGCCAGCAGCCTCGGTTTGGGTTTGGGGAATCAGCCCCAGCATTTT.

The chain is built from TRBV7-4 and TRBJ1-3, with D possibly being TRBD1 (6 bases). With 5 bases removed from V and 7 bases from J, the gap between germline ends came to 12 bases. The CDR3 loop spans 13 amino acids. Per germline, CDR1 SGHVT and CDR2 SQSDAQ. The CDR3 DNA sequence: TGTGCCAGCAGCCTAACAGGGAGCAACACCATATATTTT. It codes for CASSLTGSNTIYF.

The J gene is TRBJ1-1, the V gene TRBV14, with D possibly matching TRBD1 (5 bases). With 2 bases removed from V and 9 bases from J, the gap between germline ends came to 22 bases. The CDR3 length is 16 residues. Germline CDR1 reads SGHDN; CDR2 reads FVKESK. CDR3 sequence: CASSQSGIGTSEKAFF. The CDR3 DNA reads TGTGCCAGCAGCCAAAGTGGGATTGGGACTTCGGAGAAAGCTTTCTTT.

This sequence joins TRBV11-3 and TRBJ1-2, with TRBD1 matching over 8 bases. Trimming at V came to 2 bases and at J to 5 bases, leaving 10 bases not matched to a gene. CDR3 length: 16 amino acids. The V gene's germline CDR1 is SGHNT and CDR2 YENEEA. For the CDR3, the DNA is TGTGCCAGCAGCTTATTCGGGCAGGGGGCAGGTTATGGCTACACCTTC. Encoded protein: CASSLFGQGAGYGYTF.

This clone showed up just once. V gene TRBV11-3 combines with J gene TRBJ1-1; D is possibly TRBD1 (6 bases). V was cut by 4 bases and J by 3 bases, with 21 bases left in between. The germline CDR1 and CDR2 sequences are SGHNT and YENEEA. This CDR3 has 17 amino acids. CDR3 region: CASSSYFYRVSYTEAFF. Here the CDR3 DNA reads TGTGCCAGCAGCTCGTACTTCTACAGGGTGTCCTACACTGAAGCTTTCTTT.

This rearrangement joins TRBV6-8 to TRBJ1-2, with a possible D match to TRBD1 (6 bases). CDR3 length: 15 amino acids. Looked up from germline, CDR1 is MNHGY and CDR2 is SAAAGT. V was shortened by 2 bases and J by 2 bases, with 12 bases between the two germline ends. The CDR3 coding sequence is TGTGCCAGCAGTTACGGGGGGCCCTACAACTATGGCTACACCTTC. Protein: CASSYGGPYNYGYTF.

The V gene is TRBV4-1, the J gene TRBJ2-7; 10 nucleotides agree with TRBD2. V gave up 0 bases and J gave up 3 bases; unmatched junction bases: 5. The CDR3 loop spans 16 amino acids. Per germline, CDR1 MGHRA and CDR2 YSYEKL. The CDR3 loop is CASSQEVAGGIYEQYF. As DNA, the CDR3 is TGCGCCAGCAGCCAAGAGGTAGCGGGGGGAATCTACGAGCAGTACTTC.

The V gene is TRBV19, the J gene TRBJ1-5; 7 bases line up with TRBD1. There are 13 residues in the CDR3. V was pared by 7 bases and J by 4 bases, with 4 bases of the junction left unmatched. Germline V gene lookup returns CDR1 LNHDA and CDR2 SQIVND (reference sequence). In DNA form, the CDR3 reads TGTGCCAGTACGGGGACAGTTAATCAGCCCCAGCATTTT. This codes for CASTGTVNQPQHF.